This passage covers 22 T cell receptor beta chains from one sample sequenced in a study of cytomegalovirus exposure and HLA in healthy donors. PCR was performed using 60 Vbeta and 13 Jbeta primers. Sequencing used immunoSEQ multiplex PCR; TCRdb keeps in-frame clones, though not all of them. Of approximately 150,000 clones listed, around 82% are singletons. Sequenced: PBMCs. The receptors were sampled from a woman between 40 and 55 years old in good health and CMV-seropositive.

The J gene is TRBJ1-1, the V gene TRBV29-1, with 7 positions matching TRBD1. V shed 6 bases, J shed 2 bases, and the junction held 15 bases outside the gene matches. The germline gives CDR1 SQVTM, CDR2 ANQGSEA. The CDR3 is made up of 16 amino acids. The CDR3: CSVLRTSGTVNTEAFF. For the CDR3, the DNA is TGCAGCGTACTACGGACCTCCGGGACAGTAAACACTGAAGCTTTCTTT.

The chain joins TRBV2 to TRBJ2-7, with TRBD2 as a possible D gene (7 bases). Trimming took 9 bases from V and 2 from J, leaving 17 bases between them. Looked up from germline, CDR1 is SNHLY and CDR2 is FYNNEI. There are 14 residues in the CDR3. The CDR3 DNA reads as TGTGCCAGTTACAGGGCCGCGGGGGCCTACGAGCAGTACTTC. Translation: CASYRAAGAYEQYF. The complete variable domain, with remaining parts taken from reference TRBV2 and TRBJ2-7, reads EPEVTQTPSHQVTQMGQEVILRCVPISNHLYFYWYRQILGQKVEFLVSFYNNEISEKSEIFDDQFSVERPDGSNFTLKIRSTKLEDSAMYFCASYRAAGAYEQYFGPGTRLTVT.

V is TRBV19 and J is TRBJ2-1, with TRBD2 identical over 15 bases. Germline assignment: CDR1 LNHDA and CDR2 SQIVND (reference sequence). There are 17 residues in the CDR3. The trim removed 0 bases at V and 9 bases at J, leaving 6 bases unmatched. CDR3: CASSIDPGLAGGGEQFF. CDR3 nucleotide sequence: TGTGCCAGTAGTATAGACCCGGGACTAGCGGGAGGTGGTGAGCAGTTCTTC.

As DNA, the CDR3 is TGTGCCAGCAGTAGTAGAGAGACCCAGTACTTC. Protein: CASSSRETQYF. This chain links TRBV6-5 with TRBJ2-5, with D uncertain. CDR1 is MNHEY and CDR2 is SVGAGI in the germline V gene. This CDR3 is 11 amino acids long. Trimming cost V 5 bases and J 4 bases, with 5 bases left between them.

This chain uses TRBV7-9 with TRBJ2-5, with D unresolved. The V end was cut by 4 bases, the J end by 5 bases, with 17 bases between. Germline CDR1 and CDR2: SEHNR and FQNEAQ (reference sequence). The CDR3 length is 15 residues. The DNA for the CDR3 is TGTGCCAGCAGCTCCCCCGGAGCAGTGGTTGAGACCCAGTACTTC. Translated, it gives CASSSPGAVVETQYF.

The chain has TRBV6-5 and TRBJ2-5; D ambiguous. Germline-derived CDR1 and CDR2 are MNHEY and SVGAGI. CDR3 size: 14 residues. The V gene lost 1 base and the J gene lost 1 base, with 7 bases spanning the gap. CDR3 bases: TGTGCCAGCAGTTACTTACAGACCCAAGAGACCCAGTACTTC. This translates into CASSYLQTQETQYF.

This CDR3 is CAISDSTPRDEQYF. The CDR3 DNA follows: TGTGCCATCAGTGACTCGACACCCCGTGACGAGCAGTACTTC. V gene TRBV10-3 combines with J gene TRBJ2-7, with unresolved D. Germline V gene data show CDR1 as ENHRY and CDR2 as SYGVKD. Trimming shortened V by 3 bases and J by 5 bases, and 14 bases separated the two germline ends. The CDR3 extends over 14 amino acids.

The chain has TRBV10-1 and TRBJ2-3, with 7 bases that match TRBD1. V lost 4 bases to trimming and J lost 9 bases; unmatched junction nucleotides: 7. The CDR3 covers 13 residues. Germline V gene data show CDR1 as WNHNN and CDR2 as SYGVQD (reference sequence). The CDR3, as DNA: TGCGCCAGCAGTGGACAGGGATCGGGAACGCAGTATTTT. This translates into CASSGQGSGTQYF.

J is TRBJ2-5 and V is TRBV5-1; the D is unclear. Trimming took off 0 bases at V and 5 bases at J, with 11 bases between the two ends. The CDR3 totals 14 residues. The V gene's germline CDR1 is SGHRS and CDR2 YFSETQ. The CDR3 DNA reads as TGCGCCAGCAGCTTGGCCTCTGAGTGGGAGACCCAGTACTTC. It is translated as CASSLASEWETQYF. Together with reference TRBV5-1 and TRBJ2-5, the CDR3 gives the full variable domain: KAGVTQTPRYLIKTRGQQVTLSCSPISGHRSVSWYQQTPGQGLQFLFEYFSETQRNKGNFPGRFSGRQFSNSRSEMNVSTLELGDSALYLCASSLASEWETQYFGPGTRLLVL.

This clone was observed a few times. The chain is built from TRBV7-8 and TRBJ2-3; D possibly corresponds to TRBD2 (6 bases). This CDR3 is 15 amino acids long. The germline V gene encodes CDR1 SGHVS and CDR2 FQNEAQ. Trimming took off 2 bases at V and 0 bases at J, with 9 bases between the two ends. CDR3 nucleotide sequence: TGTGCCAGCAGCTTACGTAGCGGAAGCACAGATACGCAGTATTTT. Translation: CASSLRSGSTDTQYF.

J is TRBJ2-7 and V is TRBV6-4; D is undetermined. V lost 8 bases to trimming and J lost 0 bases, with 8 bases between them. Looked up from germline, CDR1 is MRHNA and CDR2 is SNTAGT. The length of the CDR3 is 12 residues. CDR3 loop: CASCHSSYEQYF. CDR3 coding DNA: TGTGCCAGCTGCCACAGCTCCTACGAGCAGTACTTC.

This chain links TRBV28 with TRBJ1-2, with unresolved D. The germline CDR1 and CDR2 sequences are MDHEN and SYDVKM. This CDR3 spans 14 amino acids. V shed 7 bases and J shed 0 bases, with 12 bases lying between them. CDR3 loop: CASTLAASNYGYTF. CDR3 nucleotides: TGTGCCAGCACCCTCGCCGCGTCTAACTATGGCTACACCTTC.

V gene TRBV6-5 combines with J gene TRBJ2-3; D remains ambiguous. CDR1 and CDR2 from the germline V gene are MNHEY and SVGAGI. This CDR3 comprises 15 residues. The V gene lost 0 bases and the J gene lost 2 bases, with 9 bases spanning the gap. The CDR3 loop is CASSYSWRNTDTQYF. DNA of the CDR3: TGTGCCAGCAGTTACTCATGGCGGAACACAGATACGCAGTATTTT.

This clone occurred a few times. The CDR3, as DNA: TGTGCCAGCAGGGAGACTAGCGGTTGGTACGAGCAGTACTTC. Protein: CASRETSGWYEQYF. The rearrangement uses TRBV6-1 and TRBJ2-7; 9 positions match TRBD2. Germline V gene sequence: CDR1 MNHNS, CDR2 SASEGT. Trimming at V came to 6 bases and at J to 4 bases, leaving 7 bases not matched to a gene. This CDR3 has 14 amino acids.

The chain is built from TRBV5-1 and TRBJ2-2, with 8 bases fitting TRBD2. V dropped 0 bases and J dropped 4; count of bases not matched to a gene: 14. Looked up from germline, CDR1 is SGHRS and CDR2 is YFSETQ. CDR3 size: 19 residues. Here the CDR3 DNA reads TGCGCCAGCAGCTTGGGGGGTTCGGCGGGACTAGACGGCACCGGGGAGCTGTTTTTT. Its translation is CASSLGGSAGLDGTGELFF.

This clone was seen more than once but under ten times. One end of the junction varies from germline; a read error may be responsible. CDR3 bases: TGTGCCAGCAGTGAATTGGAGGGACTAGCTTTCCTCTTC. Amino acids: CASSELEGLAFLF. The chain joins TRBV6-5 to TRBJ2-1; 9 bases map to TRBD2. There are 13 residues in the CDR3. Looked up from germline, CDR1 is MNHEY and CDR2 is SVGAGI.

This clone appeared a single time. V usage is TRBV7-9 and J usage is TRBJ1-3; TRBD1 aligns across 9 bases. This CDR3 comprises 13 residues. The ends lost 1 base at V and 15 bases at J; junction bases unmatched: 7. From germline, CDR1 is SEHNR and CDR2 FQNEAQ (reference sequence). The CDR3 nucleotides are TGTGCCAGCAGCTTAGAACTCTCGGGACAGGGATATTTT. This codes for CASSLELSGQGYF.

The V call is TRBV5-1, the J call TRBJ2-3, with TRBD2 matching over 11 bases. The germline CDR1 and CDR2 sequences are SGHRS and YFSETQ. V lost 5 bases to trimming and J lost 0 bases; unmatched junction nucleotides: 2. The CDR3 loop spans 15 amino acids. The CDR3 DNA is TGCGCCAGCAGGGGACTAGCGGCTAGCACAGATACGCAGTATTTT. Encoded protein: CASRGLAASTDTQYF. Supplemented by reference TRBV5-1 and TRBJ2-3, the full variable domain reads KAGVTQTPRYLIKTRGQQVTLSCSPISGHRSVSWYQQTPGQGLQFLFEYFSETQRNKGNFPGRFSGRQFSNSRSEMNVSTLELGDSALYLCASRGLAASTDTQYFGPGTRLTVL.

V is TRBV5-1 and J is TRBJ2-7; tentative D call: TRBD2 (6 bases). The CDR3 loop spans 15 amino acids. CDR1 is SGHRS and CDR2 is YFSETQ in the germline V gene. V was cut by 0 bases and J by 6 bases, with 16 bases left in between. The CDR3 DNA reads as TGCGCCAGCAGCTTGGCCATGGGGCTAGCGTCCGAGCAGTACTTC. It specifies CASSLAMGLASEQYF.

The chain couples TRBV5-1 to TRBJ2-1; 8 nucleotides align to TRBD2. This CDR3 is built from 15 residues. The germline V gene encodes CDR1 SGHRS and CDR2 YFSETQ. The ends lost 4 bases at V and 7 bases at J; junction bases unmatched: 10. This CDR3 reads CASSRTGTRGNEQFF. The DNA of the CDR3 is TGCGCCAGCAGCAGAACCGGGACTAGGGGGAATGAGCAGTTCTTC. The whole variable domain, remainder taken from reference TRBV5-1 and TRBJ2-1, is KAGVTQTPRYLIKTRGQQVTLSCSPISGHRSVSWYQQTPGQGLQFLFEYFSETQRNKGNFPGRFSGRQFSNSRSEMNVSTLELGDSALYLCASSRTGTRGNEQFFGPGTRLTVL.

This chain uses TRBV4-1 with TRBJ2-5, with a possible D match to TRBD2 (6 bases). This CDR3 spans 13 amino acids. The V gene lost 1 base and the J gene lost 5 bases, with 8 bases spanning the gap. CDR1 and CDR2 from the germline V gene are MGHRA and YSYEKL. CDR3 coding DNA: TGCGCCAGCAGCCAAGTTGGGGGGGAGACCCAGTACTTC. Protein product: CASSQVGGETQYF.

The chain couples TRBV30 to TRBJ2-7, with TRBD2 matching 9 bases. This CDR3 has 13 residues. V shed 4 bases and J 6 bases; nucleotides not matched to a gene: 7. Germline V lookup: CDR1 GTSNPN, CDR2 SVGIG (reference sequence). CDR3 sequence: CAWNLAGLGEQYF. CDR3 nucleotide sequence: TGTGCCTGGAATCTAGCGGGACTGGGCGAGCAGTACTTC.